Listed below are T cell receptor beta chains from one sample, sequenced in a study of STAT5B mutations in CD4+ large granular lymphocyte leukemia. Clones were read by immunoSEQ multiplex PCR, and TCRdb kept only the in-frame ones, dropping some. The sample includes 20,000 to 25,000 clones, about 78% of them seen just once. Source material: CD4+ T cells from blood buffy coats. The receptors come from a human donor in good health. The conserved cysteine and the conserved F or W are not part of the CDR3 here. For some rows the clone size is stated as once, few or many, or as a class when expanded; others skip it.

clone size	V gene	J gene	CDR3 protein
-	TRBV11-2	TRBJ2-1	ASSLGLNNEQF
-	TRBV29-1	TRBJ2-3	SDPPPSGGHTDTQY
-	TRBV25-1	TRBJ1-2	ASSANRIPTGRHYGYT
-	TRBV29-1	TRBJ1-1	SVSQVSEAF
-	TRBV28	TRBJ1-3	ASSSGRPITTSGNTIY
-	TRBV6-4	TRBJ2-1	ASSETGGLPPYNEQF
-	TRBV7-2	TRBJ2-7	ASSLTYEQY
-	TRBV10-3	TRBJ2-7	AISELSGAGSYEQY
-	TRBV9	TRBJ2-7	ASSVQGGPYEQY
-	TRBV30	TRBJ1-2	AWSPGVRGYT
-	TRBV7-9	TRBJ2-3	ASSPKVWEKGRADTQY
few	TRBV6-4	TRBJ1-1	ASSDWLGTEAF
-	TRBV19	TRBJ1-2	ASTLNDRRSGYT
-	TRBV7-2	TRBJ2-7	ASSRGQPAYEQY
-	TRBV2	TRBJ2-7	ASSAQRDATYEQY
-	TRBV7-9	TRBJ2-5	ASSPGVHTQGGGETQY
-	TRBV18	TRBJ1-1	ASSPLPGTEAF
-	TRBV5-1	TRBJ1-1	ASNQGEKAF
few	TRBV6-6	TRBJ1-5	ASRPRDQPQH
few	TRBV18	TRBJ1-3	ASSPSDTNSGNTIY
few	TRBV7-2	TRBJ2-2	ASSPRQANTGELF
-	TRBV29-1	TRBJ1-1	SVEGGGNTEAF
-	TRBV4-1	-	ASSQEWPRDYEQY
few	TRBV19	TRBJ2-7	ASSTQWSEQY
-	TRBV11-2	TRBJ1-2	ASSLGLGQASNYGYT
-	TRBV2	TRBJ2-2	ASRPRGIGELF
-	TRBV5-1	TRBJ2-1	ASSPTTRGARNEQF
-	TRBV18	TRBJ2-7	ASSPGPTYEQY
-	TRBV4-1	TRBJ2-5	ASSQPGTAQETQY
few	TRBV10-3	TRBJ2-3	ATSIAGGTTDTQY
-	TRBV9	TRBJ2-5	ASSVGDSGHQETQY
-	TRBV18	TRBJ1-4	ASSPAATNEKLF
-	TRBV29-1	TRBJ1-2	SALGGFDGYT
-	TRBV29-1	TRBJ2-7	SAAGQGAYEQY
-	TRBV7-2	TRBJ2-1	ASSPLTGNEQF
-	TRBV11-3	TRBJ2-3	ASSSRSSGDTDTQY
few	TRBV10-3	TRBJ1-3	AIGGGNTIY
-	TRBV11-3	TRBJ2-3	ASSIEGETRTDTQY
-	TRBV19	TRBJ2-7	ASSLLAGGYEQY
-	TRBV11-3	TRBJ2-3	ASSLEVVVTDTQY
few	TRBV30	TRBJ1-6	AWSSPSPLH
-	TRBV21-1	TRBJ1-1	ASSKGKQGAGTEAF
-	TRBV10-3	TRBJ2-1	AITQENNYNEQF
-	TRBV4-1	TRBJ2-7	ASSRDRVYEQY
-	TRBV7-2	TRBJ1-2	ASSPRQGPYGYT
once	TRBV4-1	TRBJ1-1	ASSRAWEGSEAF
-	TRBV5-6	TRBJ1-5	ASSLGGLGPYQPQH
-	TRBV6-6	TRBJ2-3	ASSNLRINTDTQY
-	TRBV5-1	TRBJ1-1	ASSFKDRGSRAF
-	TRBV5-1	TRBJ2-3	ASSRAGSVDTQY
-	TRBV4-3	TRBJ2-6	ASSQETPSGANVLT